This T cell receptor (beta chain) was sequenced during a study of CD8 T cells in Susac syndrome. The RNA input was roughly 0.45 to 1 ug, and it was reverse transcribed with random hexamers. Amplification of TCR beta CDR3 used immunoSEQ multiplex PCR across 54 Vbeta and 13 Jbeta. Each CDR3 protein gets one entry after TCRdb re-called the immunoSEQ multiplex PCR reads with MiXCR. The table includes approximately 53,000 distinct CDR3 sequences, around 93% detected once. V dropped 3 bases and J dropped 2; count of bases not matched to a gene: 6. The CDR3 is 15 amino acids. Germline CDR1 and CDR2: SGHVS and FQNEAQ. FACS enriched CD8+ TEMRA cells, while bulk CD8+ and CD4+ were negatively isolated.

The sequence came from a human donor with multiple sclerosis. This rearrangement joins TRBV7-8 to TRBJ2-7, with 8 bases aligning to TRBD1. Specimen: CD8+ T cells from PBMCs. CDR3 nucleotide sequence: TGTGCCAGCAGCTTCTGGACAGGGTTAGCCTACGAGCAGTACTTC. Translation gives CASSFWTGLAYEQYF.